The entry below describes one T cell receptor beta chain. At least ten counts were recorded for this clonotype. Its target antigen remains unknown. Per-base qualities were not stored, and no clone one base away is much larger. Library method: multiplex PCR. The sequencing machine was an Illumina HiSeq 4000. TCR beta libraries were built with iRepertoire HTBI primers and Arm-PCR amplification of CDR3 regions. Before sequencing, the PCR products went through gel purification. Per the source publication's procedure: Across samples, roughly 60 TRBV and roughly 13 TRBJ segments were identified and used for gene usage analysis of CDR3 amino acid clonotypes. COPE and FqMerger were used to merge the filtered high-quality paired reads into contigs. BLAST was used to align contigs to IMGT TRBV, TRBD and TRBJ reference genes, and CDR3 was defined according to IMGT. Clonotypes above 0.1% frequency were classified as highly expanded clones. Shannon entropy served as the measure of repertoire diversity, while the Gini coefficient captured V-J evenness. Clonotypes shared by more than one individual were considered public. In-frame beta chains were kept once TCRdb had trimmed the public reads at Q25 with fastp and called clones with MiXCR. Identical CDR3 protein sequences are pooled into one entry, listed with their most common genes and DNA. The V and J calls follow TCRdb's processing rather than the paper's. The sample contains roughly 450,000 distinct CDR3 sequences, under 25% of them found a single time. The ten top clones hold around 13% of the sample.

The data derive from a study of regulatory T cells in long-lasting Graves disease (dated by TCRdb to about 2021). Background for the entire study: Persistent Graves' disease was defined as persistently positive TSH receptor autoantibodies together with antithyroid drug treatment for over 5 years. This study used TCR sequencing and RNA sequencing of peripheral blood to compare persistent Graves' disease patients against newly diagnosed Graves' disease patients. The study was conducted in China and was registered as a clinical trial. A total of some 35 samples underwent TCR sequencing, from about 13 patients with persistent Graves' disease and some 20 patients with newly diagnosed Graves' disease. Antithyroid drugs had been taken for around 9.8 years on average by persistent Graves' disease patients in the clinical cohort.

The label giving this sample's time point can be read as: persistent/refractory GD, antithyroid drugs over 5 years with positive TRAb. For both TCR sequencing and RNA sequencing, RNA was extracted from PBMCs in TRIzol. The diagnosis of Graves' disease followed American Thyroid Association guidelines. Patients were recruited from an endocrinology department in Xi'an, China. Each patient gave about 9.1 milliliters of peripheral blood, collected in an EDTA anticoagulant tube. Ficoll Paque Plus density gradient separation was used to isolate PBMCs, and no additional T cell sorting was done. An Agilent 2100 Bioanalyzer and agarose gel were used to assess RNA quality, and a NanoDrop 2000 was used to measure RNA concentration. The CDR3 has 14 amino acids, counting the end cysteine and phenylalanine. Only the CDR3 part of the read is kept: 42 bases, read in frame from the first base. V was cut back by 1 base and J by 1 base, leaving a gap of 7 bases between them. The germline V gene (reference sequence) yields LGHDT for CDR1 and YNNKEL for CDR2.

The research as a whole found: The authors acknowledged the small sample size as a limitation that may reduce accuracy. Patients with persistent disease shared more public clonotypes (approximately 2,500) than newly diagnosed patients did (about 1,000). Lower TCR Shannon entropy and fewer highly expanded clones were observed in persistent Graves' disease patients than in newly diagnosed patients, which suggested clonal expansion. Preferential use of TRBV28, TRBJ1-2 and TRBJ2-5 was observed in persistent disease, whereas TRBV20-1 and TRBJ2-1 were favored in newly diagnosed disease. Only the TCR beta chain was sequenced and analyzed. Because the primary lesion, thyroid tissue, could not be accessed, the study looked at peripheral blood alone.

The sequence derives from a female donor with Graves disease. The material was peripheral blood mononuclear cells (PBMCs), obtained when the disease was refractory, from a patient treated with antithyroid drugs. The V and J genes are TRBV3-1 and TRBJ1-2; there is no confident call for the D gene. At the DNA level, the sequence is TGTGCCAGCAGCCAAGGCACAGTTAACTATGGCTACACCTTC. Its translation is CASSQGTVNYGYTF.